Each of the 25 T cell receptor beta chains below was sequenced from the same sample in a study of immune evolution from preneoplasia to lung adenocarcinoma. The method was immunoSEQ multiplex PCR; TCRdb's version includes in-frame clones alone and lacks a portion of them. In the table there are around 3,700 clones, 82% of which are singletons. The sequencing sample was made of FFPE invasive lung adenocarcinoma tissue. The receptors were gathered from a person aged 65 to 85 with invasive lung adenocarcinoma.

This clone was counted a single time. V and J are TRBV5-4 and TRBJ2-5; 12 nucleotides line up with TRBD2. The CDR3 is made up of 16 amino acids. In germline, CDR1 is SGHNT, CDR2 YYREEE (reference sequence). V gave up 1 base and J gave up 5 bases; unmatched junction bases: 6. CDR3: CASSLRLAGGRETQYF. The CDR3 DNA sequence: TGTGCCAGCAGCTTGCGGCTAGCGGGAGGGCGGGAGACCCAGTACTTC.

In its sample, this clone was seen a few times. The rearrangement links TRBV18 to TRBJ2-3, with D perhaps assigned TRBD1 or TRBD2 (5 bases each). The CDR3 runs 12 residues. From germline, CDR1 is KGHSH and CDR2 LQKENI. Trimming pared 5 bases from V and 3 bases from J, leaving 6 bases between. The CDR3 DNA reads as TGTGCCAGCTCAGGGGGTACAGATACGCAGTATTTT. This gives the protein CASSGGTDTQYF.

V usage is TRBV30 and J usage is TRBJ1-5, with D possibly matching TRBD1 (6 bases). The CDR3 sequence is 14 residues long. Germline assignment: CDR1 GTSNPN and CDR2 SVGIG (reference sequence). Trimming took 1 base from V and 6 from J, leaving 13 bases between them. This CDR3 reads CAWSAQGVFQPQHF. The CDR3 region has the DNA TGTGCCTGGAGTGCACAGGGAGTGTTTCAGCCCCAGCATTTT.

The CDR3 nucleotides are TGTGCCAGTAGTGGGAGCGGAAGGACCTCCTACAATGAGCAGTTCTTC. Translation: CASSGSGRTSYNEQFF. The chain carries TRBV19 and TRBJ2-1, with D maybe TRBD2 (5 bases). The V end lost 5 bases, the J end lost 0 bases, and 14 bases lay between the germline ends. This CDR3 has 16 residues. The V gene's germline CDR1 is LNHDA and CDR2 SQIVND (reference sequence).

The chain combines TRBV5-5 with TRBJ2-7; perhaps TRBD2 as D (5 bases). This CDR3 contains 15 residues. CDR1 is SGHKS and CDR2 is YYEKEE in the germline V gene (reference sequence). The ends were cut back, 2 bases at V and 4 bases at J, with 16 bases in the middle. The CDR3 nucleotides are TGTGCCAGCAGCTTCAGGCTGGGAGAAGAATACGAGCAGTACTTC. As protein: CASSFRLGEEYEQYF.

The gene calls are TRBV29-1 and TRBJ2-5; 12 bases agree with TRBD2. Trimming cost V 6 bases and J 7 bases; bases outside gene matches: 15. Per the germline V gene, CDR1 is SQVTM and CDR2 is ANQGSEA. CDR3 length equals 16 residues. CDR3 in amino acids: CSVDSGTSGSRRTQYF. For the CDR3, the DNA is TGCAGCGTCGACTCCGGGACTAGCGGGTCCAGGAGGACCCAGTACTTC.

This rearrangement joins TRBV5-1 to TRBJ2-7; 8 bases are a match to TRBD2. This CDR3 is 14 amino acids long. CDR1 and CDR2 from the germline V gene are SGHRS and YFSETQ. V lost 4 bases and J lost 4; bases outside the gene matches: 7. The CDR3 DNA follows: TGCGCCAGCAGCGGTCGGGGGGGTGAATACGAGCAGTACTTC. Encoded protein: CASSGRGGEYEQYF.

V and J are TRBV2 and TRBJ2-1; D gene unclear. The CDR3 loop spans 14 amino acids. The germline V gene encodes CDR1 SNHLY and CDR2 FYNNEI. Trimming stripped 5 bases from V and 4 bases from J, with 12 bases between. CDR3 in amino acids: CASSRSSEYNEQFF. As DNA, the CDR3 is TGTGCCAGCAGTCGGTCCTCAGAATACAATGAGCAGTTCTTC.

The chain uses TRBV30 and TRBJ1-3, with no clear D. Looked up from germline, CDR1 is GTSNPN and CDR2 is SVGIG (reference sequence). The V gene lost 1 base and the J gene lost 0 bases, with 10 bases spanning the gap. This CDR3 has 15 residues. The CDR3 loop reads CAWSGRPSSGNTIYF. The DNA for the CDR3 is TGTGCCTGGAGTGGACGGCCGAGCTCTGGAAACACCATATATTTT.

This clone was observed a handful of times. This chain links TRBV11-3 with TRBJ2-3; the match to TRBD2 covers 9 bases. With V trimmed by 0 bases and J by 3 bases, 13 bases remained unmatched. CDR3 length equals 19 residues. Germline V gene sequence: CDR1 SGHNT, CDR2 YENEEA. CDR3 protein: CASSLDTVDLAGNTDTQYF. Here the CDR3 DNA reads TGTGCCAGCAGCTTAGACACGGTTGATCTAGCGGGAAATACAGATACGCAGTATTTT.

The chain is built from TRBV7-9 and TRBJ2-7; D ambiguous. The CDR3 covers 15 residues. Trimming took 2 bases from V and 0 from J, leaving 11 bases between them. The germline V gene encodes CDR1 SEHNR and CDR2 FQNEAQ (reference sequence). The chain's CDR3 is CASSLRAASSYEQYF. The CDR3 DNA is TGTGCCAGCAGCTTAAGGGCTGCTTCCTCCTACGAGCAGTACTTC.

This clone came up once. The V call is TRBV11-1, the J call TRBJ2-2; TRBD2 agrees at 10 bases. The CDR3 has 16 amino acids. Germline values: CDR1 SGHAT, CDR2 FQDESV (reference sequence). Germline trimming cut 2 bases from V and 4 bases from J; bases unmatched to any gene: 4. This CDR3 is CASSLRLAGVTGELFF. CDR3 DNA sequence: TGTGCCAGCAGCTTAAGGCTAGCGGGAGTCACCGGGGAGCTGTTTTTT.

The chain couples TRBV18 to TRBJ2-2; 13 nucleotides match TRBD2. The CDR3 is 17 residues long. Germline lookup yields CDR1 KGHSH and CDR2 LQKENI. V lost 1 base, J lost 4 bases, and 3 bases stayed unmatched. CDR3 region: CASSPRWTSGSTGELFF. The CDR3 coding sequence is TGTGCCAGCTCACCACGTTGGACTAGCGGGAGCACCGGGGAGCTGTTTTTT.

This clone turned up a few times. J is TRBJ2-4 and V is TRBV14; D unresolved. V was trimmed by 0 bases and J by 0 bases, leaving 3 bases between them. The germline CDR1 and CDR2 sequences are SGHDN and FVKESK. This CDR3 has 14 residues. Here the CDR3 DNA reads TGTGCCAGCAGCCAAGACCTAGCCAAAAACATTCAGTACTTC. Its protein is CASSQDLAKNIQYF.

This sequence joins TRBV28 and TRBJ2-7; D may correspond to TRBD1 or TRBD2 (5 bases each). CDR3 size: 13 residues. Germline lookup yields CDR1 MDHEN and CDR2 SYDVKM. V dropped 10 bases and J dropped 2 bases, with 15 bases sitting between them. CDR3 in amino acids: CATCERDPYEQYF. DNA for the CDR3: TGTGCCACCTGCGAGAGGGACCCCTACGAGCAGTACTTC.

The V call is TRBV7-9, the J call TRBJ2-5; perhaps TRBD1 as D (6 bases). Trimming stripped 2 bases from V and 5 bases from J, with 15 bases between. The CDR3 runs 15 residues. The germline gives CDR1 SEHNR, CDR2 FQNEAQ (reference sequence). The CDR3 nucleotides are TGTGCCAGCAGCTTAATAGGGGGATTCTGGGAGACCCAGTACTTC. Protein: CASSLIGGFWETQYF.

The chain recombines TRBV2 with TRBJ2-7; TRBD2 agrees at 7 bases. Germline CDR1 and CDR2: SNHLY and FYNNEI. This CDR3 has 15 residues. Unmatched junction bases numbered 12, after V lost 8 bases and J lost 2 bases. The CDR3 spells CASGDGDYSTYEQYF. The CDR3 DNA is TGTGCCAGCGGGGATGGGGACTACTCCACCTACGAGCAGTACTTC.

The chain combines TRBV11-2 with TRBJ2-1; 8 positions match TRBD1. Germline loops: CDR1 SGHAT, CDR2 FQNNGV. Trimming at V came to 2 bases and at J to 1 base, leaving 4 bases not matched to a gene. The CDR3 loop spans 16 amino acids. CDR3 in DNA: TGTGCCAGCAGCTTAAACAGGGGGATATCCTACAATGAGCAGTTCTTC. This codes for CASSLNRGISYNEQFF. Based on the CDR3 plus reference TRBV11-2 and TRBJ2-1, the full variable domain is EAGVAQSPRYKIIEKRQSVAFWCNPISGHATLYWYQQILGQGPKLLIQFQNNGVVDDSQLPKDRFSAERLKGVDSTLKIQPAKLEDSAVYLCASSLNRGISYNEQFFGPGTRLTVL.

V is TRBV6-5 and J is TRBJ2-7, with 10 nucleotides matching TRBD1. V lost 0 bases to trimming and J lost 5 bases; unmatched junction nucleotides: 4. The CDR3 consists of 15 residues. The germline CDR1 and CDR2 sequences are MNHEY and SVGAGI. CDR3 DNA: TGTGCCAGCAGTTACTCGACGGGACAGGGGAACGAGCAGTACTTC. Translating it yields CASSYSTGQGNEQYF.

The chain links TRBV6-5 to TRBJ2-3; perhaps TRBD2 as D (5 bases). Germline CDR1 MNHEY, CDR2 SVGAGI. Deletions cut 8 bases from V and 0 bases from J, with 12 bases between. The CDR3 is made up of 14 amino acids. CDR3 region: CASVQDFSTDTQYF. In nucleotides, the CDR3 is TGTGCCAGCGTGCAGGACTTCAGCACAGATACGCAGTATTTT.

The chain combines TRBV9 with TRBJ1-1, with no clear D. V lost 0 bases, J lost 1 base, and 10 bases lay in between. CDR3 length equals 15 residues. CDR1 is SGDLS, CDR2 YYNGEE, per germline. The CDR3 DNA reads TGTGCCAGCAGCGTAGTACCGAAAGAGAACACTGAAGCTTTCTTT. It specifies CASSVVPKENTEAFF.

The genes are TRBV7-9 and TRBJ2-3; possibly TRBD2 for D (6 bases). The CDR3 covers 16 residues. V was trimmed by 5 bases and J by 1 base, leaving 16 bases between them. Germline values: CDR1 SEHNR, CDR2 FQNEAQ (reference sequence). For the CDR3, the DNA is TGTGCCAGCAGCCCCCAAGCGAGCGGGCGCACAGATACGCAGTATTTT. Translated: CASSPQASGRTDTQYF.

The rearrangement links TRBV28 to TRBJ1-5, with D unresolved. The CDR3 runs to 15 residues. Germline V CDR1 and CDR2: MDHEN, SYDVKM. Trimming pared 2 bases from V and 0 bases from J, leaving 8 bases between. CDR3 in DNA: TGTGCCAGCAGTTTACGGCGGAGTAGCAATCAGCCCCAGCATTTT. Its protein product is CASSLRRSSNQPQHF.

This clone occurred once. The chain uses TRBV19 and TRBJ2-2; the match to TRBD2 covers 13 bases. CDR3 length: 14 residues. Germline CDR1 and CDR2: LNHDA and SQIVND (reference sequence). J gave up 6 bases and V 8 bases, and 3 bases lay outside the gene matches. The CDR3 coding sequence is TGTGCCAGTGTTACTAGCGGGGGGGCCGGGGAGCTGTTTTTT. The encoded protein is CASVTSGGAGELFF.

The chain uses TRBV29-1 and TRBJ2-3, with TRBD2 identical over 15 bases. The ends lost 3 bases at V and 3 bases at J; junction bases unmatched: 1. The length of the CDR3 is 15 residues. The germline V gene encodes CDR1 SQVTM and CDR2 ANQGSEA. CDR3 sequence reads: CSVDGTSGRTDTQYF. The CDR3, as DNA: TGCAGCGTTGATGGGACTAGCGGGAGGACAGATACGCAGTATTTT.